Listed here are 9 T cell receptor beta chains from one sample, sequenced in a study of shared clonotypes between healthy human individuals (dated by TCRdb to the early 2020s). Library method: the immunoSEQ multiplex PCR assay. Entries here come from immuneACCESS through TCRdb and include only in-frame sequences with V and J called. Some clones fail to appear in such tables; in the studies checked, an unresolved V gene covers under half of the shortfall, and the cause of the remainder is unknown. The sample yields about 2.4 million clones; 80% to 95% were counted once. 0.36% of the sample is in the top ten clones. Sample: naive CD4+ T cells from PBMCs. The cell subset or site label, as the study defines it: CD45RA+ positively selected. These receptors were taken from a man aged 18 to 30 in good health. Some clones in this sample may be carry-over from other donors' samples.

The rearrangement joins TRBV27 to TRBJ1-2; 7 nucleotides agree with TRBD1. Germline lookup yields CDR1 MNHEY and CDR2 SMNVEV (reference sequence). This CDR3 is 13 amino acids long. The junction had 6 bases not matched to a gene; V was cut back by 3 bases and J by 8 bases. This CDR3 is CASSLTGLGGYTF. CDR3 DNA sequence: TGTGCCAGCAGTTTGACAGGGCTGGGAGGCTACACCTTC.

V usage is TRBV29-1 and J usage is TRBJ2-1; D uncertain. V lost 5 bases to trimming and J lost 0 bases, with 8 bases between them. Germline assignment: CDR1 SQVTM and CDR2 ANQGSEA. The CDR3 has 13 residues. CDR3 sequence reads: CSVRQDSYNEQFF. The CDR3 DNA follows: TGCAGCGTTAGGCAGGACTCCTACAATGAGCAGTTCTTC.

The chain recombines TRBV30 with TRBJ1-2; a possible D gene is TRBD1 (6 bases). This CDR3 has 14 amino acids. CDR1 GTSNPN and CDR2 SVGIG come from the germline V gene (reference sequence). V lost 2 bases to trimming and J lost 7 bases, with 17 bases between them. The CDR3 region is CAWSRTGTQAGYTF. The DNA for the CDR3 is TGTGCCTGGAGTAGAACCGGGACACAGGCTGGCTACACCTTC.

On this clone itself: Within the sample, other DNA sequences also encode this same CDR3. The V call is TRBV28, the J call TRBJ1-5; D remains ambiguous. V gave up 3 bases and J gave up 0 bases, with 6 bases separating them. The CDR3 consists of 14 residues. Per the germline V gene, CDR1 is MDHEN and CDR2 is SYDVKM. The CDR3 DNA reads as TGTGCCAGCAGTTTCGGAGTTAGCAATCAGCCCCAGCATTTT. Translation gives CASSFGVSNQPQHF.

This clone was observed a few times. The CDR3 DNA reads TGCGCCAGCAGCCGGACAGGGATGAACACTGAAGCTTTCTTT. Amino acids: CASSRTGMNTEAFF. The chain couples TRBV4-1 to TRBJ1-1; TRBD1 agrees at 8 bases. The CDR3 length is 14 residues. Germline loops: CDR1 MGHRA, CDR2 YSYEKL. With V trimmed by 4 bases and J by 0 bases, 1 base remained unmatched.

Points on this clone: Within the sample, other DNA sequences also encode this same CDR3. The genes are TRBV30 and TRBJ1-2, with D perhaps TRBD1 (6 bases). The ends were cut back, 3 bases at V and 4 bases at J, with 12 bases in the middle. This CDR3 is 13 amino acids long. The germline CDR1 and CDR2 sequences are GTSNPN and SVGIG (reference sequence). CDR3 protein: CAWSVQGAYGYTF. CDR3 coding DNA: TGTGCCTGGAGCGTACAGGGCGCCTATGGCTACACCTTC.

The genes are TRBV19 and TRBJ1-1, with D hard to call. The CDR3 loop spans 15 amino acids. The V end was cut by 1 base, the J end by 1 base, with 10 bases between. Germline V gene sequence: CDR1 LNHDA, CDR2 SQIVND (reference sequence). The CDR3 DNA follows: TGTGCCAGTAGTATAGTGGAACGGTCGAACACTGAAGCTTTCTTT. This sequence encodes CASSIVERSNTEAFF.

The CDR3 DNA reads TGTGCCAGCAGCGACTGGACGAGGGGCGACACTGAAGCTTTCTTT. Translation gives CASSDWTRGDTEAFF. J is TRBJ1-1 and V is TRBV5-6, with D possibly being TRBD1 (5 bases). V shed 4 bases and J shed 3 bases, with 16 bases lying between them. CDR3 length equals 15 residues. Germline CDR1 and CDR2: SGHDT and YYEEEE.

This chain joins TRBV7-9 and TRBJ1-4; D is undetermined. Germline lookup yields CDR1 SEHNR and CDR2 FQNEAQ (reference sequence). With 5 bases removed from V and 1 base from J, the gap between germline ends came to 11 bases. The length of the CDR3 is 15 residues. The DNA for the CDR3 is TGTGCCAGCAGCACACTAACGGAAACTAATGAAAAACTGTTTTTT. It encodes CASSTLTETNEKLFF. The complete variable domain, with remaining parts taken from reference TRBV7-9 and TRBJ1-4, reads DTGVSQNPRHKITKRGQNVTFRCDPISEHNRLYWYRQTLGQGPEFLTYFQNEAQLEKSRLLSDRFSAERPKGSFSTLEIQRTEQGDSAMYLCASSTLTETNEKLFFGSGTQLSVL.